This TCR beta chain was retrieved from a study of OX40 agonist ivuxolimab in advanced cancers. Study overall: Age averaged around 58 years (range roughly 23 to 79), and around 78% were male. General study results and limits: Not determined was the antigen specificity of the expanded peripheral T cells.

Individuals having autoimmune disease history or systemic immunosuppression were not enrolled. Data came from immunoSEQ multiplex PCR; TCRdb stores just in-frame clones and leaves some out. The sample lists about 79,000 clones, around 90% seen once, with 0.33% in the top ten. A note on this clone: As yet, its antigen is unknown.

This TCR was recovered from an adult with an advanced solid tumor such as melanoma, head and neck, liver or kidney cancer. Sample: CD4+ or CD8+ T cells sorted from blood, taken in a trial of the OX40 agonist ivuxolimab.

The CDR3 DNA is TGTGCCAGCAGCGGGAGTTCGGGGGAGCAGTTCTTC. Its translation: CASSGSSGEQFF. This chain joins TRBV5-6 and TRBJ2-1, with D maybe TRBD2 (5 bases). Trimming took off 4 bases at V and 10 bases at J, with 12 bases between the two ends. Germline V gene sequence: CDR1 SGHDT, CDR2 YYEEEE. The CDR3 covers 12 residues.